The rows below give T cell receptor beta chains drawn from one sample of a study of siplizumab effects on memory and regulatory T cells. Profiled with immunoSEQ multiplex PCR; TCRdb holds only in-frame clones, not every one. The sample has 90,000 to 130,000 clones; 80% to 95% are singletons. The sample consisted of CD4+ T cells sorted from blood. The source of these receptors is a human donor in good health. Each CDR3 is given with its conserved first and last residue.

J: TRBJ1-1
V: TRBV6-5
CDR3: CASFMGFANTEAFF

J: TRBJ2-2
V: TRBV9
CDR3: CASSVGVAVNTGELFF

J: TRBJ1-1
V: TRBV6-1
CDR3: CASKLGQDTEAFF

J: TRBJ1-5
V: TRBV7-9
CDR3: CASSPPLSGQPQHF

J: TRBJ2-5
V: TRBV11-2
CDR3: CASSDGTSVGTQYF

J: TRBJ2-5
V: TRBV10-3
CDR3: CAIKRDRETQYF

J: TRBJ1-1
V: TRBV12-5
CDR3: CASGLTATEAFF

J: TRBJ2-2
V: TRBV5-1
CDR3: CASSLEAHTYTGELFF

J: TRBJ2-7
V: TRBV7-9
CDR3: CASSSYRGRIFYEQYF

J: TRBJ1-2
V: TRBV19
CDR3: CASSIDLSQVYGYTF

J: TRBJ1-2
V: TRBV7-3
CDR3: CASSQQGLDGYTF

J: TRBJ2-1
V: TRBV5-6
CDR3: CASSPQGQVLFNEQFF

J: TRBJ2-1
V: TRBV5-4
CDR3: CASSAPRGSEQFF

J: TRBJ1-5
V: TRBV30
CDR3: CAWRDPNQPQHF

J: TRBJ1-1
V: TRBV6-6
CDR3: CASSPQGGYTEAFF

J: TRBJ1-5
V: TRBV10-3
CDR3: CAISETDRNQPQHF

J: TRBJ1-2
V: TRBV19
CDR3: CASSIGGAGDYGYTF

J: TRBJ2-7
V: TRBV2
CDR3: CASLLAGKSYEQYF

J: TRBJ2-1
V: TRBV18
CDR3: CASSPRSGYNEQFF

J: TRBJ1-2
V: TRBV12-5
CDR3: CASGLGTGTTPGGYTF

J: TRBJ2-5
V: TRBV11-2
CDR3: CASSLIQGALKETQYF

J: TRBJ2-7
V: TRBV27
CDR3: CASSLSSGTYEQYF

J: TRBJ2-3
V: TRBV5-1
CDR3: CASSWTSGGADTQYF

J: TRBJ1-1
V: TRBV7-9
CDR3: CASSLGSVNTEAFF

J: TRBJ2-1
V: TRBV6-5
CDR3: CAPRGSRGGDEQFF

J: TRBJ1-1
V: TRBV5-1
CDR3: CASSIGQAYTEAFF

J: TRBJ2-1
V: TRBV29-1
CDR3: CSVEDPRSGGNYNEQFF

J: TRBJ2-3
V: TRBV7-8
CDR3: CASSLLRGGTDTQYF

J: TRBJ2-1
V: TRBV9
CDR3: CASSVANPLIRPEQFF

J: TRBJ2-7
V: TRBV6-5
CDR3: CASRGTGGTNEQYF

J: TRBJ1-2
V: TRBV9
CDR3: CASMVGRLDYGYTF

J: TRBJ1-1
V: TRBV6-5
CDR3: CASSYGKGWVTEAFF

J: TRBJ1-5
V: TRBV19
CDR3: CATLGKGNQPQHF

J: TRBJ1-4
V: TRBV5-1
CDR3: CASSLSMDPNEKLFF

J: TRBJ2-1
V: TRBV7-8
CDR3: CASQLIRASSYNEQFF

J: TRBJ1-3
V: TRBV28
CDR3: CASTHRPSSGNTIYF

J: TRBJ1-2
V: TRBV5-1
CDR3: CASSLRLGQGHYGYTF